These T cell receptor beta chains were read from a single sample in a study of T-cell reconstitution after alpha-beta-depleted transplantation in children. TCRdb re-derived calls from the PCR reads in MiXCR, one entry per CDR3 protein. This table has 450,000 to 600,000 distinct CDR3 sequences, around a third appearing once. This material consisted of PBMCs from the stem cell graft donor, taken from the stem cell graft. These receptors were collected from a human donor who donated a stem cell graft to a child with aplastic anemia. The CDR3 runs from the conserved cysteine through the conserved F or W. The order of the fields is J gene, CDR3 length, V gene, clone size, D gene, CDR3 DNA, CDR3 protein. D genes are given only for firm matches. Only part of the rows carry a size: once, few, many, or a class if the clone is expanded.

TRBJ1-1 | 13 | TRBV6-2/TRBV6-3 | . | . | TGTGCCAGCAGGGTAACTCAGAACACTGAAGCTTTCTTT | CASRVTQNTEAFF
TRBJ1-4 | 15 | TRBV13 | once | . | TGTGCCAGCAGCCCGAGTGGTTTCTCTAATGAAAAACTGTTTTTT | CASSPSGFSNEKLFF
TRBJ2-2 | 17 | TRBV29-1 | . | TRBD1 | TGCAGCGTTGTCCTCCTCCCGGGACAGGGAGACACCGGGGAGCTGTTTTTT | CSVVLLPGQGDTGELFF
TRBJ2-5 | 12 | TRBV29-1 | . | . | TGCAGCGTTACAGGACTCGGGGAGACCCAGTACTTC | CSVTGLGETQYF
TRBJ1-1 | 13 | TRBV28 | . | TRBD1 | TGTGCCAGCAGTACAGGGGGTAGCACTGAAGCTTTCTTT | CASSTGGSTEAFF
TRBJ2-3 | 16 | TRBV15 | . | . | TGTGCCACCAGCAGAGATCGGGGGCCCAGCACAGATACGCAGTATTTT | CATSRDRGPSTDTQYF
TRBJ1-1 | 15 | TRBV18 | . | . | TGTGCCAGCTCACCACTCGGGTCTCCCAACACTGAAGCTTTCTTT | CASSPLGSPNTEAFF
TRBJ1-2 | 15 | TRBV5-4 | once | . | TGTGCCAGCAGCTTGGAGGGCCTAGCTAACTATGGCTACACCTTC | CASSLEGLANYGYTF
TRBJ2-1 | 15 | TRBV20-1 | few | . | TGCAGTGCTCCCTACGGGCAGACGGCCCTCAATGAGCAGTTCTTC | CSAPYGQTALNEQFF
TRBJ2-3 | 15 | TRBV12-3/TRBV12-4 | few | . | TGTGCCAGCACAATCCGGGGAAGTCTCAGAGATACGCAGTATTTT | CASTIRGSLRDTQYF
TRBJ2-7 | 11 | TRBV20-1 | . | . | TGCAGTGCTAGAGTAGGCTACGAGCAGTACTTC | CSARVGYEQYF
TRBJ2-3 | 13 | TRBV12-3/TRBV12-4 | few | TRBD2 | TGTGCCAGCAGCCTAGGGAGGGGAGATACGCAGTATTTT | CASSLGRGDTQYF
TRBJ2-3 | 19 | TRBV7-6 | . | TRBD2 | TGTGCCAGCAGCTCACCTCCCGAGTTCGGTAGCGGGACCACAGATACGCAGTATTTT | CASSSPPEFGSGTTDTQYF
TRBJ2-5 | 15 | TRBV20-1 | . | TRBD2 | TGCAGTGCTAGAAGCCTAGCGGGAGTCGGAGAGACCCAGTACTTC | CSARSLAGVGETQYF
TRBJ1-4 | 18 | TRBV4-2 | few | TRBD1 | TGTGCCAGCAGCCAATCCGACAGGGGAATGTGGAGGGATGAAAAACTGTTTTTT | CASSQSDRGMWRDEKLFF
TRBJ2-1 | 14 | TRBV12-3/TRBV12-4 | few | TRBD1 | TGTGCCAGCAGTGCCGGGACAGGAGTAGGTGAGCAGTTCTTC | CASSAGTGVGEQFF
TRBJ2-2 | 17 | TRBV19 | . | . | TGTGCCAGTAGCCTTCTTGTCGGCAGGGTAAACACCGGGGAGCTGTTTTTT | CASSLLVGRVNTGELFF
TRBJ1-4 | 15 | TRBV7-3 | . | . | TGTGCCAGCAGCTTAAGACAGCCAGTTAATGAAAAACTGTTTTTT | CASSLRQPVNEKLFF
TRBJ2-1 | 15 | TRBV5-1 | . | . | TGCGCCAGCAGCTTGTACAGGGACTCCTACAATGAGCAGTTCTTC | CASSLYRDSYNEQFF
TRBJ2-3 | 17 | TRBV30 | few | TRBD2 | TGTGCCTGGAGTGTGGGGCTAGCGGGAGGGCTCACAGATACGCAGTATTTT | CAWSVGLAGGLTDTQYF
TRBJ2-5 | 14 | TRBV6-5 | few | TRBD2 | TGTGCCAGCAGTTACGCGACTAGCTCAAAGACCCAGTACTTC | CASSYATSSKTQYF
TRBJ1-1 | 11 | TRBV20-1 | . | . | TGCAGTGCTAGAGGGAGTGCTGAAGCTTTCTTT | CSARGSAEAFF
TRBJ2-5 | 15 | TRBV20-1 | few | TRBD1 | TGCAGTGCTACACCGACAGGGAAGGCGTCGGAGACCCAGTACTTC | CSATPTGKASETQYF
TRBJ2-4 | 18 | TRBV28 | . | . | TGTGCCAGCAGTTTAGAGACAGGAGGCACTATAGCCAAAAACATTCAGTACTTC | CASSLETGGTIAKNIQYF
TRBJ2-1 | 14 | TRBV10-3 | few | . | TGTGCCATCAGTGCGGACATCCCGAGCTTGGCGCAGTTCTTC | CAISADIPSLAQFF
TRBJ1-5 | 13 | TRBV18 | . | . | TGTGCCAGCTCAGGCAGCCGCAATCAGCCCCAGCATTTT | CASSGSRNQPQHF
TRBJ2-2 | 15 | TRBV5-6 | . | TRBD1 | TGTGCCAGCAGCTTGGTACAGGGGGCATCCGGGGAGCTGTTTTTT | CASSLVQGASGELFF